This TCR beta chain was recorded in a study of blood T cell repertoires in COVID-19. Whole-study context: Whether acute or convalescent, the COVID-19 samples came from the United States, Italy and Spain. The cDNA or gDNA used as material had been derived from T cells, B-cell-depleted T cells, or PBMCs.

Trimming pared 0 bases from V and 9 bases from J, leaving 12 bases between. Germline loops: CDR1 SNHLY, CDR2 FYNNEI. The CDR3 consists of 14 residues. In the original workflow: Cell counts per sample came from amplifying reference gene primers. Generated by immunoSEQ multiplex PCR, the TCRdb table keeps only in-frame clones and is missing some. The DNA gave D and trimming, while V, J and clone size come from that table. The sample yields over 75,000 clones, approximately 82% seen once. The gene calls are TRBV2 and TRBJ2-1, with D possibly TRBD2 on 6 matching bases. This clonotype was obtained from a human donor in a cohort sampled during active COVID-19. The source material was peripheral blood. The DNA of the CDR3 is TGTGCCAGCAGTGAAGCCTCGCTAGCGAGTGAGCAGTTCTTC. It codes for CASSEASLASEQFF. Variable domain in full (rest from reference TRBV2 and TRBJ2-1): EPEVTQTPSHQVTQMGQEVILRCVPISNHLYFYWYRQILGQKVEFLVSFYNNEISEKSEIFDDQFSVERPDGSNFTLKIRSTKLEDSAMYFCASSEASLASEQFFGPGTRLTVL.